The 30 T cell receptor beta chains reported below all come from one sample, sequenced in a study of PD-1 blockade in classical Hodgkin lymphoma. Each patient experienced a relapse that followed autologous stem cell transplantation, and brentuximab vedotin exposure varied. The method was immunoSEQ multiplex PCR; TCRdb's version includes in-frame clones alone and lacks a portion of them. The top ten clones hold about 9% of a sample with about 40,000 clones, 87% of them seen once. The material was peripheral blood mononuclear cells (PBMCs), obtained at baseline. The receptors were sampled from a human donor with classical Hodgkin lymphoma.

This clone showed up just once. This chain joins TRBV10-3 and TRBJ2-5, with TRBD1 matching over 11 bases. This CDR3 spans 14 amino acids. The V and J ends lost 10 bases and 9 bases, in that order; junction bases with no gene match: 13. Germline CDR1 reads ENHRY; CDR2 reads SYGVKD. The CDR3 loop reads CASRTGGHHAAQYF. DNA for the CDR3: TGTGCCAGCCGGACAGGGGGCCACCATGCGGCCCAGTACTTC.

This clone was observed a single time. This chain connects TRBV6-5 to TRBJ2-7; a weak D match, TRBD2 (5 bases). CDR1 is MNHEY and CDR2 is SVGAGI in the germline V gene. V shed 11 bases and J shed 7 bases, with 24 bases lying between them. There are 14 residues in the CDR3. This CDR3 is CAARPLLAPGEQYF. The CDR3 DNA reads as TGTGCCGCCCGCCCTCTCCTAGCTCCAGGTGAGCAGTACTTC.

The chain employs TRBV10-3 and TRBJ2-7; D gene ambiguous. V was shortened by 0 bases and J by 2 bases, with 8 bases between the two germline ends. The germline CDR1 and CDR2 sequences are ENHRY and SYGVKD. The CDR3 loop spans 14 amino acids. This chain's CDR3 is CAISESGQTYEQYF. The CDR3, as DNA: TGTGCCATCAGTGAGTCGGGCCAGACCTACGAGCAGTACTTC.

The gene calls are TRBV27 and TRBJ1-2; weak D call: TRBD1 (6 bases). The CDR3 is made up of 14 amino acids. The V gene lost 3 bases and the J gene lost 4 bases, with 12 bases spanning the gap. Per the germline V gene, CDR1 is MNHEY and CDR2 is SMNVEV (reference sequence). The CDR3 nucleotides are TGTGCCAGCAGTTTTGGGGGGGGCACCTATGGCTACACCTTC. It specifies CASSFGGGTYGYTF.

The chain uses TRBV5-1 and TRBJ1-1; a weak D match, TRBD1 (5 bases). CDR1 is SGHRS and CDR2 is YFSETQ in the germline V gene. This CDR3 region has 15 residues. Trimming removed 1 base at V and 3 bases at J, with 13 bases between. CDR3 residues: CASSLIQGPYTEAFF. CDR3 nucleotides: TGCGCCAGCAGCTTGATCCAGGGCCCATACACTGAAGCTTTCTTT.

The J gene is TRBJ1-6, the V gene TRBV12-5; 8 bases are a match to TRBD1. Germline values: CDR1 LGHNT, CDR2 FRNRAP. The CDR3 covers 14 residues. V was clipped by 1 base and J by 14 bases; unmatched bases: 7. CDR3 nucleotide sequence: TGTGCTAGTGGTTTGGAGACAGGGGTGTTAGCCCTCCACTTT. This codes for CASGLETGVLALHF.

In its sample, this clone was seen once. This chain links TRBV18 with TRBJ1-2; D is uncertain. The V gene lost 1 base and the J gene lost 3 bases, with 9 bases spanning the gap. Germline V gene data show CDR1 as KGHSH and CDR2 as LQKENI. This CDR3 has 14 residues. As DNA, the CDR3 is TGTGCCAGCTCACCACGTCGAGCCGACTATGGCTACACCTTC. Amino acid sequence: CASSPRRADYGYTF.

The chain joins TRBV7-8 to TRBJ2-7; D is uncertain. Trimming took off 5 bases at V and 3 bases at J, with 17 bases between the two ends. CDR3 size: 15 residues. The germline V gene has CDR1 SGHVS and CDR2 FQNEAQ. CDR3 sequence reads: CASSDLQKLSYEQYF. CDR3 in DNA: TGTGCCAGCAGCGACCTCCAGAAGTTAAGCTACGAGCAGTACTTC.

This clone was found a few times. This chain uses TRBV7-8 with TRBJ2-5, with 7 bases that match TRBD2. Unmatched junction bases numbered 5, after V lost 0 bases and J lost 4 bases. Germline V gene sequence: CDR1 SGHVS, CDR2 FQNEAQ. This CDR3 spans 15 amino acids. The CDR3 region is CASSLARERGETQYF. Written as DNA, the CDR3 is TGTGCCAGCAGCTTAGCGCGGGAGCGGGGAGAGACCCAGTACTTC.

This clone is a singleton in its sample. The chain links TRBV7-9 to TRBJ2-2, with D possibly being TRBD2 (5 bases). Germline CDR1 is SEHNR and CDR2 is FQNEAQ (reference sequence). Trimming shortened V by 2 bases and J by 4 bases, and 8 bases separated the two germline ends. The CDR3 covers 14 residues. The chain's CDR3 is CASSLIEGTGELFF. In DNA, the CDR3 is TGTGCCAGCAGCTTAATTGAGGGCACCGGGGAGCTGTTTTTT.

This sequence joins TRBV11-1 and TRBJ2-3; 8 bases agree with TRBD1. CDR3 size: 14 residues. With V trimmed by 5 bases and J by 2 bases, 3 bases remained unmatched. Per germline, CDR1 SGHAT and CDR2 FQDESV (reference sequence). The CDR3 is CASSQGQATDTQYF. DNA for the CDR3: TGTGCCAGCAGCCAGGGACAGGCCACAGATACGCAGTATTTT. Based on the CDR3 plus reference TRBV11-1 and TRBJ2-3, the full variable domain is EAEVAQSPRYKITEKSQAVAFWCDPISGHATLYWYRQILGQGPELLVQFQDESVVDDSQLPKDRFSAERLKGVDSTLKIQPAELGDSAMYLCASSQGQATDTQYFGPGTRLTVL.

J is TRBJ2-7 and V is TRBV6-5, with a weak D call TRBD1 (6 bases). The length of the CDR3 is 15 residues. V dropped 0 bases and J dropped 1 base, with 10 bases sitting between them. Germline CDR1 is MNHEY and CDR2 is SVGAGI. The CDR3 DNA follows: TGTGCCAGCAGTTACTCGGGGACACCATCCTACGAGCAGTACTTC. It is translated as CASSYSGTPSYEQYF.

Here the CDR3 reads CASGGQACLNSNQPQHF. The CDR3 nucleotides are TGCGCCAGCGGAGGACAGGCTTGTCTGAATAGCAATCAGCCCCAGCATTTT. This rearrangement joins TRBV10-1 to TRBJ1-5, with TRBD1 matching over 7 bases. With V trimmed by 8 bases and J by 0 bases, 13 bases remained unmatched. This CDR3 has 17 residues. Germline V gene lookup returns CDR1 WNHNN and CDR2 SYGVQD (reference sequence).

The genes are TRBV5-1 and TRBJ1-1; 7 nucleotides line up with TRBD1. V trimming: 0 bases; J trimming: 5 bases; junction bases outside the gene matches: 7. From germline, CDR1 is SGHRS and CDR2 YFSETQ. The CDR3 extends over 15 amino acids. The CDR3 nucleotides read TGCGCCAGCAGCTTGGTGGCAGGGGGTGAAACTGAAGCTTTCTTT. The encoded protein is CASSLVAGGETEAFF.

V usage is TRBV6-5 and J usage is TRBJ2-7; TRBD2 matches at 9 bases. J was trimmed by 4 bases and V by 1 base; bases with no gene match: 2. This CDR3 contains 14 residues. Germline-derived CDR1 and CDR2 are MNHEY and SVGAGI. CDR3 amino acids: CASSYLAGGYEQYF. CDR3 nucleotide sequence: TGTGCCAGCAGTTACTTGGCGGGAGGGTACGAGCAGTACTTC.

This clone was recorded only once. V is TRBV28 and J is TRBJ2-7; D may be TRBD1 (6 bases). CDR1 is MDHEN, CDR2 SYDVKM, per germline. CDR3 size: 15 residues. Trimming stripped 4 bases from V and 2 bases from J, with 15 bases between. In DNA, the CDR3 is TGTGCCAGCAGTTCCCACTCGGGACACACCTACGAGCAGTACTTC. Amino acid sequence: CASSSHSGHTYEQYF.

The chain links TRBV7-3 to TRBJ2-3; unclear D gene. V was pared by 1 base and J by 1 base, with 9 bases between. Germline CDR1 reads SGHTA; CDR2 reads FQGTGA. The CDR3 runs to 15 residues. The CDR3 sequence is CASSLMGGGTDTQYF. DNA for the CDR3: TGTGCCAGCAGCTTAATGGGTGGGGGCACAGATACGCAGTATTTT. The whole variable domain, filled in from reference TRBV7-3 and TRBJ2-3, reads GAGVSQTPSNKVTEKGKYVELRCDPISGHTALYWYRQSLGQGPEFLIYFQGTGAADDSGLPNDRFFAVRPEGSVSTLKIQRTERGDSAVYLCASSLMGGGTDTQYFGPGTRLTVL.

The rearrangement links TRBV5-1 to TRBJ2-3, with D maybe TRBD2 (5 bases). CDR3 length: 14 residues. Per germline, CDR1 SGHRS and CDR2 YFSETQ. V was cut by 4 bases and J by 0 bases, with 9 bases left in between. CDR3 DNA sequence: TGCGCCAGCAGCACCCTAGCTAGCACAGATACGCAGTATTTT. It encodes CASSTLASTDTQYF.

This chain joins TRBV5-4 and TRBJ2-5; D call uncertain. The germline gives CDR1 SGHNT, CDR2 YYREEE (reference sequence). V lost 4 bases to trimming and J lost 5 bases, with 9 bases between them. The CDR3 length is 12 residues. This CDR3 is CASSRQQETQYF. For the CDR3, the DNA is TGTGCCAGCAGCAGACAACAGGAGACCCAGTACTTC.

The chain employs TRBV19 and TRBJ1-6, with 7 bases fitting TRBD1. After removal of 6 bases from V and 11 bases from J, the junction contained 7 bases not matched to a gene. Germline V gives CDR1 LNHDA, CDR2 SQIVND (reference sequence). CDR3 length: 13 residues. CDR3 bases: TGTGCCAGTAGCCGCGACAGGGATGCACCCCTCCACTTT. It yields the protein CASSRDRDAPLHF.

The chain combines TRBV6-5 with TRBJ1-1; D call uncertain. This CDR3 contains 15 residues. Germline CDR1 is MNHEY and CDR2 is SVGAGI. V was trimmed by 2 bases and J by 1 base, leaving 11 bases between them. CDR3 nucleotide sequence: TGTGCCAGCAGTTACGGGCCTGGGCGGAACACTGAAGCTTTCTTT. It codes for CASSYGPGRNTEAFF.

Comments on this clone: At one end, the junction sequence differs from germline, possibly due to a read error. The chain joins TRBV7-7 to TRBJ2-5; no definite D call. This CDR3 has 15 residues. Germline V CDR1 and CDR2: SSHAT, FNYEAQ (reference sequence). This CDR3 reads CASSLAFGSQETQYF. CDR3 bases: TGTGCTAGCAGCTTAGCATTCGGCAGTCAAGAGACCCAGTACTTC.

The J gene is TRBJ2-2, the V gene TRBV7-2; D is possibly TRBD2 (6 bases). CDR1 and CDR2 from the germline V gene are SGHTA and FQGNSA. Trimming took off 4 bases at V and 5 bases at J, with 11 bases between the two ends. CDR3 length: 14 amino acids. The CDR3 is CASSSQGGTGELFF. CDR3 DNA sequence: TGTGCCAGCAGCTCTCAGGGAGGTACCGGGGAGCTGTTTTTT.

V is TRBV6-1 and J is TRBJ1-2; D not resolved. Germline V lookup: CDR1 MNHNS, CDR2 SASEGT. V was trimmed by 5 bases and J by 6 bases, leaving 7 bases between them. This CDR3 spans 11 amino acids. Here the CDR3 reads CASSSKDGYTF. CDR3 coding DNA: TGTGCCAGCAGTTCTAAAGATGGCTACACCTTC.

The chain has TRBV6-6 and TRBJ1-2; D not resolved. V was clipped by 0 bases and J by 2 bases, with 7 bases between them. Per the germline V gene, CDR1 is MNHNY and CDR2 is SVGAGI (reference sequence). This CDR3 has 14 amino acids. This chain's CDR3 is CASSYSPTNYGYTF. Here the CDR3 DNA reads TGTGCCAGCAGTTACTCACCTACAAACTATGGCTACACCTTC.

This clone was recorded only once. The V and J genes are TRBV28 and TRBJ1-2, with D hard to call. With 6 bases removed from V and 8 bases from J, the gap between germline ends came to 13 bases. This CDR3 contains 12 residues. Looked up from germline, CDR1 is MDHEN and CDR2 is SYDVKM. Written as DNA, the CDR3 is TGTGCCAGCAGCCTAGCTGTGAGGGGCTACACCTTC. Translation gives CASSLAVRGYTF.

The chain is built from TRBV7-2 and TRBJ2-3; 12 bases align to TRBD2. There are 18 residues in the CDR3. Germline CDR1 reads SGHTA; CDR2 reads FQGNSA. J gave up 4 bases and V 2 bases, and 10 bases lay outside the gene matches. The CDR3: CASSLRSASGRAADTQYF. The DNA for the CDR3 is TGTGCCAGCAGCTTAAGATCGGCTAGCGGGAGGGCGGCAGATACGCAGTATTTT.

This chain links TRBV4-2 with TRBJ2-7; 11 positions match TRBD1. The CDR3 spans 15 residues. Germline V gene sequence: CDR1 LGHNA, CDR2 YNFKEQ. Trimming removed 5 bases from V and 3 bases from J; junction bases left unmatched: 6. The CDR3 reads CASSASGTGGYEQYF. The CDR3 nucleotides are TGTGCCAGCAGCGCATCCGGGACAGGGGGCTACGAGCAGTACTTC.

This clone was found once. Mismatch with germline at one junction end may stem from a read error. The V and J genes are TRBV11-1 and TRBJ1-1; D perhaps matches TRBD1 (5 bases). Germline CDR1 is SGHAT and CDR2 is FQDESV (reference sequence). The CDR3 has 12 amino acids. The CDR3 protein is CASSLMDTEAFF. The CDR3 DNA reads as TGTGCCAGCAGCTTAATGGACACCGAAGCTTTCTTT.

This clone was seen only a few times. The CDR3 here is CASSQDYRPSSYNEQFF. The CDR3 nucleotides are TGCGCCAGCAGCCAAGATTACAGGCCGAGCTCCTACAATGAGCAGTTCTTC. This chain uses TRBV4-1 with TRBJ2-1; weak D call: TRBD1 (5 bases). Germline V gene data show CDR1 as MGHRA and CDR2 as YSYEKL. V was shortened by 0 bases and J by 0 bases, with 12 bases between the two germline ends. The CDR3 length is 17 residues.